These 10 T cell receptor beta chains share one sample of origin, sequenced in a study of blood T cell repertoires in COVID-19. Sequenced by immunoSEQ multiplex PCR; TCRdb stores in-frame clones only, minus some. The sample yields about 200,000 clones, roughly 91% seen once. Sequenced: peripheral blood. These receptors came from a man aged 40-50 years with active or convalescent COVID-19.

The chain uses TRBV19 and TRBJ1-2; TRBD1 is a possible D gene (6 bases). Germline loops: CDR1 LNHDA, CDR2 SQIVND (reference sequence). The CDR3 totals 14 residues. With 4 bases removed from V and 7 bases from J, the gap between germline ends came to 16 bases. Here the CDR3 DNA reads TGTGCCAGTAGTACCCCGCCAGGGGTGTTTGGCTACACCTTC. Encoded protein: CASSTPPGVFGYTF.

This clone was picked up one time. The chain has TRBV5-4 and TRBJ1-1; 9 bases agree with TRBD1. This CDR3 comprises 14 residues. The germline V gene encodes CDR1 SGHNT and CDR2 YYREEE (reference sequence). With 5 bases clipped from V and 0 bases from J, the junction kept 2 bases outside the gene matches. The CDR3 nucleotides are TGTGCCAGCAGGGGGGACAGGGTGAACACTGAAGCTTTCTTT. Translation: CASRGDRVNTEAFF.

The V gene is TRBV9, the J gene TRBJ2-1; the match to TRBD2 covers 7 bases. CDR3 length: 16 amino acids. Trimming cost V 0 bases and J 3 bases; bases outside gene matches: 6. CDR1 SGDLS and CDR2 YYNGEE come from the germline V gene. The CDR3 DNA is TGTGCCAGCAGCGTAGCGGGCGGGAGTAACTACAATGAGCAGTTCTTC. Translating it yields CASSVAGGSNYNEQFF.

The CDR3 coding sequence is TGTGCCAGTCAGGGCAGCAATCAGCCCCAGCATTTT. Its protein product is CASQGSNQPQHF. This sequence joins TRBV6-5 and TRBJ1-5, with D perhaps matching TRBD1 (5 bases). Germline assignment: CDR1 MNHEY and CDR2 SVGAGI. CDR3 length: 12 amino acids. With 9 bases removed from V and 1 base from J, the gap between germline ends came to 7 bases.

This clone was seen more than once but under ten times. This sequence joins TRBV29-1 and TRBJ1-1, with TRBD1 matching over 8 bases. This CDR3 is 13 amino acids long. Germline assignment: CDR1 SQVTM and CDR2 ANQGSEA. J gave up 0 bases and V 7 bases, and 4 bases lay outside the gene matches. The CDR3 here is CSGDRGLNTEAFF. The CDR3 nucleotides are TGCAGCGGTGACAGGGGATTGAACACTGAAGCTTTCTTT.

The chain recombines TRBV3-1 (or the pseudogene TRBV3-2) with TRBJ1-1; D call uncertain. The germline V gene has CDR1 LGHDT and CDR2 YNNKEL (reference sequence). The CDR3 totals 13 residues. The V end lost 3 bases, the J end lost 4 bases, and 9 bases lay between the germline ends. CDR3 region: CASSHLSSTEAFF. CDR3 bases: TGTGCCAGCAGCCATTTATCTAGCACTGAAGCTTTCTTT.

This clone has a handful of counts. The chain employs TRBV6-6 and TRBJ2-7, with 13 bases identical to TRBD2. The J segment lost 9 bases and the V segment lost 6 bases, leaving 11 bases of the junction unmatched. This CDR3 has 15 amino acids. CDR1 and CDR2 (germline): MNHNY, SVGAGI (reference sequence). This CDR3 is CASSPAGTSGVGQYF. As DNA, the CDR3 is TGTGCCAGCAGCCCCGCCGGGACTAGCGGGGTGGGGCAGTACTTC.

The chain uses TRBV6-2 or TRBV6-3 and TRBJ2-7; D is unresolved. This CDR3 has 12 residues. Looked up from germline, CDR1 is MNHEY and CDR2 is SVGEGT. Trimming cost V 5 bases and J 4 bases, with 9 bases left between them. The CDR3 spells CASSRVIYEQYF. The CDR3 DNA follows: TGTGCCAGCAGTCGAGTCATTTACGAGCAGTACTTC.

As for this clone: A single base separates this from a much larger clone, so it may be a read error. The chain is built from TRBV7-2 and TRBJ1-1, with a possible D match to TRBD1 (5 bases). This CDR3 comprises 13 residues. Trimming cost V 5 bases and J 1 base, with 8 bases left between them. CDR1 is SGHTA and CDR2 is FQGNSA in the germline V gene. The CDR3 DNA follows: TGTGCCAGCAGCCCGACAGAGAACACTGAAGCTTTCTTT. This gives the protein CASSPTENTEAFF.

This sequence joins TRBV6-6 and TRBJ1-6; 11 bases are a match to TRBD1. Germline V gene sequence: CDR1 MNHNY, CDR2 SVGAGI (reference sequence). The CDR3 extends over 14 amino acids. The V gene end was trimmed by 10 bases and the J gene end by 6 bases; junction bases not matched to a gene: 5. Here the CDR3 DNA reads TGTGCCACTCTGGACAGGGGGCCTAATTCACCCCTCCACTTT. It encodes CATLDRGPNSPLHF.